Below, 19 T cell receptor beta chains from the same sample are listed, as sequenced in a study of blood T cells in healthy people across ages. Combining a sample-barcoded 5' primer with a J-beta primer mix, a second PCR ran for roughly 7 to 12 cycles. One entry per CDR3 protein, called by TCRdb with MiXCR from the 5' RACE reads. The profile shows 1.5 million to 2 million distinct CDR3 sequences, 28% of them singletons. Source material: blood. These receptor sequences come from a young woman in good health.

This clonotype has ten or more counts. The chain links TRBV14 to TRBJ2-1, with D perhaps TRBD1 (5 bases). The CDR3 has 17 residues. Trimming shortened V by 3 bases and J by 0 bases, and 15 bases separated the two germline ends. CDR1 and CDR2 from the germline V gene are SGHDN and FVKESK. CDR3 region: CASSHRLGASSYNEQFF. CDR3 in DNA: TGTGCCAGCAGCCACAGGCTTGGGGCGAGCTCCTACAATGAGCAGTTCTTC.

This clonotype turned up a few times. The chain has TRBV6-6 and TRBJ2-2, with D hard to call. CDR3 length equals 15 residues. Trimming shortened V by 0 bases and J by 1 base, and 6 bases separated the two germline ends. CDR1 is MNHNY, CDR2 SVGAGI, per germline (reference sequence). CDR3 nucleotides: TGTGCCAGCAGTTACTCGATGCAGAACACCGGGGAGCTGTTTTTT. Its translation: CASSYSMQNTGELFF.

Many counts were recorded for this clonotype. The V gene is TRBV7-9, the J gene TRBJ2-7; 10 bases match TRBD2. There are 13 residues in the CDR3. The germline V gene has CDR1 SEHNR and CDR2 FQNEAQ (reference sequence). Unmatched junction bases numbered 2, after V lost 9 bases and J lost 0 bases. DNA for the CDR3: TGTGCCAGTACTAGCGGGGACTCCTACGAGCAGTACTTC. Protein sequence: CASTSGDSYEQYF.

This sequence joins TRBV7-6 and TRBJ2-7; the D gene is possibly TRBD2 (5 bases). V was trimmed by 4 bases and J by 5 bases, leaving 15 bases between them. The CDR3 runs 14 residues. The germline V gene has CDR1 SGHVS and CDR2 FNYEAQ. Here the CDR3 DNA reads TGTGCCAGCAGCTCCCGCATCGGGGTTGACGAGCAGTACTTC. It codes for CASSSRIGVDEQYF.

The chain uses TRBV28 and TRBJ1-2; perhaps TRBD1 as D (6 bases). V was shortened by 8 bases and J by 0 bases, with 16 bases between the two germline ends. The CDR3 is 15 amino acids. The V gene's germline CDR1 is MDHEN and CDR2 SYDVKM. CDR3 protein: CASQASRGPNYGYTF. The CDR3 DNA reads as TGTGCCAGCCAGGCCTCCAGGGGCCCTAACTATGGCTACACCTTC.

CDR3 sequence reads: CSAIDVAAYTDTQYF. The CDR3 DNA sequence: TGCAGTGCTATAGATGTCGCGGCCTACACAGATACGCAGTATTTT. The rearrangement joins TRBV20-1 to TRBJ2-3; D unresolved. CDR1 is DFQATT, CDR2 SNEGSKA, per germline (reference sequence). The CDR3 totals 15 residues. V lost 4 bases and J lost 2, with 16 bases in between.

This clonotype was recorded a few times. A much more abundant neighbour one base away suggests this may be a read error. CDR3 amino acids: CSVSSSSYGQYF. The CDR3 coding sequence is TGCAGCGTTTCTAGTTCTTCCTACGGGCAGTACTTC. The gene calls are TRBV29-1 and TRBJ2-5; no clear D gene. V gave up 5 bases and J gave up 11 bases, with 18 bases separating them. Germline V CDR1 and CDR2: SQVTM, ANQGSEA. The CDR3 contains 12 residues. The full variable domain, rest sourced from reference TRBV29-1 and TRBJ2-5, is SAVISQKPSRDICQRGTSLTIQCQVDSQVTMMFWYRQQPGQSLTLIATANQGSEATYESGFVIDKFPISRPNLTFSTLTVSNMSPEDSSIYLCSVSSSSYGQYFGPGTRLLVL.

In the case of this clonotype: At one of its ends the junction is not consistent with the germline gene, which may arise from a read error. The J gene is TRBJ2-6, the V gene TRBV7-8; TRBD1 matches 8 bases. Germline V gives CDR1 SGHVS, CDR2 FQNEAQ. The CDR3 length is 17 residues. As DNA, the CDR3 is TGTGTCAGCAGCTGTTCACAGGGGGTCTCTGGGGCCAACGCCCTGACTTTC. Protein sequence: CVSSCSQGVSGANALTF.

V is TRBV13 and J is TRBJ1-1, with D unresolved. CDR3 size: 14 residues. Trimming took off 5 bases at V and 5 bases at J, with 15 bases between the two ends. Per the germline V gene, CDR1 is PRHDT and CDR2 is FYEKMQ (reference sequence). CDR3 protein: CASSNLDARTEAFF. As DNA, the CDR3 is TGTGCCAGCAGCAACCTGGATGCCCGGACTGAAGCTTTCTTT.

This clonotype appeared a few times. This chain uses TRBV24-1 with TRBJ2-5; a possible D gene is TRBD2 (6 bases). CDR1 KGHDR and CDR2 SFDVKD come from the germline V gene. This CDR3 is 15 amino acids long. V was trimmed by 4 bases and J by 2 bases, leaving 13 bases between them. In nucleotides, the CDR3 is TGTGCCACCAGTGACCGCGGGACGGCGCAAGAGACCCAGTACTTC. It translates to CATSDRGTAQETQYF.

In this sample, this clonotype turned up a few times. The chain is built from TRBV6-5 and TRBJ2-1; possibly TRBD1 for D (6 bases). Germline V gene lookup returns CDR1 MNHEY and CDR2 SVGAGI. The CDR3 runs to 14 residues. V was cut by 7 bases and J by 0 bases, with 10 bases left in between. DNA for the CDR3: TGTGCCAGCACAGGGGTCGGCTCCTACAATGAGCAGTTCTTC. It encodes CASTGVGSYNEQFF.

The V gene is TRBV6-1, the J gene TRBJ2-7, with 7 bases identical to TRBD2. CDR3 length equals 15 residues. Germline V CDR1 and CDR2: MNHNS, SASEGT. J was trimmed by 3 bases and V by 1 base; bases with no gene match: 6. The CDR3 DNA sequence: TGTGCCAGCAGTGAAGACGGGGGGTCTTACTACGAGCAGTACTTC. Amino acid sequence: CASSEDGGSYYEQYF.

This clonotype was counted ten times or more. The gene calls are TRBV5-1 and TRBJ2-4, with TRBD2 identical over 7 bases. V was clipped by 4 bases and J by 4 bases; unmatched bases: 8. The CDR3 has 15 amino acids. From germline, CDR1 is SGHRS and CDR2 YFSETQ. CDR3 in amino acids: CASSASGSSKNIQYF. In DNA form, the CDR3 reads TGCGCCAGCAGCGCTAGCGGTTCCTCTAAAAACATTCAGTACTTC.

The chain carries TRBV20-1 and TRBJ1-6; possible D gene TRBD1, 5 bases. Looked up from germline, CDR1 is DFQATT and CDR2 is SNEGSKA (reference sequence). Trimming shortened V by 0 bases and J by 4 bases, and 10 bases separated the two germline ends. The CDR3 has 15 amino acids. The CDR3 loop reads CSARDRGRYNSPLHF. As DNA, the CDR3 is TGCAGTGCTAGAGATAGGGGCAGGTATAATTCACCCCTCCACTTT.

This clonotype was observed a few times. CDR3 amino acids: CSVEATGGPNTSGANVLTF. CDR3 DNA sequence: TGCAGCGTTGAAGCAACAGGGGGCCCTAACACCTCTGGGGCCAACGTCCTGACTTTC. The J gene is TRBJ2-6, the V gene TRBV29-1, with TRBD1 matching 9 bases. J lost 0 bases, V lost 1 base, and 10 bases had no gene match. The CDR3 is made up of 19 amino acids. CDR1 SQVTM and CDR2 ANQGSEA come from the germline V gene.

V and J are TRBV5-1 and TRBJ2-3; TRBD2 is a possible D gene (6 bases). Trimming left V 4 bases short and J 5 bases short, with 11 bases between. The CDR3 has 13 amino acids. The germline gives CDR1 SGHRS, CDR2 YFSETQ. The CDR3 region is CASSAAGGDTQYF. The CDR3, as DNA: TGCGCCAGCAGCGCTGCCGGGGGAGATACGCAGTATTTT.

This clonotype has just a few counts. V is TRBV28 and J is TRBJ1-1, with 7 bases aligning to TRBD1. Germline trimming cut 7 bases from V and 6 bases from J; bases unmatched to any gene: 8. Germline V gene sequence: CDR1 MDHEN, CDR2 SYDVKM. The CDR3 runs 13 residues. The CDR3 protein is CASKEGALAEAFF. The CDR3 nucleotides read TGTGCCAGCAAGGAGGGGGCTTTAGCTGAAGCTTTCTTT. Supplemented by reference TRBV28 and TRBJ1-1, the full variable domain reads DVKVTQSSRYLVKRTGEKVFLECVQDMDHENMFWYRQDPGLGLRLIYFSYDVKMKEKGDIPEGYSVSREKKERFSLILESASTNQTSMYLCASKEGALAEAFFGQGTRLTVV.

About this clonotype: This could be a read error, since a much larger clone is one nucleotide away. The chain carries TRBV20-1 and TRBJ1-2, with D maybe TRBD1 (6 bases). Germline V gives CDR1 DFQATT, CDR2 SNEGSKA (reference sequence). Trimming took 5 bases from V and 5 from J, leaving 18 bases between them. The CDR3 has 14 amino acids. Written as DNA, the CDR3 is TGCAGTGCTCTACTCCCGACAGGACTGTATGGCTACACCTTC. Encoded protein: CSALLPTGLYGYTF.

V usage is TRBV3-1 and J usage is TRBJ1-1; D is ambiguous. The CDR3 runs to 14 residues. Germline assignment: CDR1 LGHDT and CDR2 YNNKEL (reference sequence). The ends were cut back, 5 bases at V and 3 bases at J, with 13 bases in the middle. The CDR3 DNA sequence: TGTGCCAGCAGCTACCACCAGTGTTACACTGAAGCTTTCTTT. Translation gives CASSYHQCYTEAFF.